This is a list of T cell receptor beta chains from one sample in a study of blood T cell repertoires in COVID-19. The repertoire was sequenced with immunoSEQ multiplex PCR; TCRdb's copy has only in-frame clones and lacks some. Among more than 75,000 clones listed, approximately 86% were seen once. Source material: peripheral blood. The receptors originated from a woman of 80 years or more with acute or convalescent COVID-19. The CDR3 runs from the conserved cysteine through the conserved F or W.

CDR3aa	v_gene	j_gene
CASIRQGSTEAFF	TRBV25-1	TRBJ1-1
CASTPGLAGGEQFF	TRBV5-1	TRBJ2-1
CASSPVGLAADTQYF	TRBV19	TRBJ2-3
CAWRRIAGTYEQYF	TRBV30	TRBJ2-7
CASSYRSEGNTIYF	TRBV6-5	TRBJ1-3
CASSKEWANYGYTF	TRBV21-1	TRBJ1-2
CASNLYRVDTGELFF	TRBV5-6	TRBJ2-2
CATSDFPLAGEDNEQFF	TRBV24-1	TRBJ2-1
CATSGLAEDNEQFF	TRBV24-1	TRBJ2-1
CASRSSTGRTDTQYF	TRBV7-3	TRBJ2-3
CASSYGTGGYEQYF	TRBV5-1	TRBJ2-7
CASSQDPGTYEQYF	TRBV4-1	TRBJ2-7
CASSQIRLAGSTDTQYF	TRBV14	TRBJ2-3
CASSSQAPTNEKLFF	TRBV27	TRBJ1-4